These 14 T cell receptor beta chains were sequenced from one sample in a study of blood T cell repertoires in COVID-19. Repertoires were generated with immunoSEQ multiplex PCR, while TCRdb's copy carries only in-frame clones and drops some. The table records about 240,000 clones, about 91% of them present only once. Sequencing input: PBMCs or T cells enriched from blood (not recorded which). These receptors came from a woman aged 30 to 39 with acute COVID-19.

The CDR3 DNA reads as TGCGCCAGCAGCGGAGGGAACACCGGGGAGCTGTTTTTT. Translation gives CASSGGNTGELFF. This chain joins TRBV4-1 and TRBJ2-2; D may be TRBD2 (5 bases). The germline V and J ends were trimmed by 5 bases and 1 base, with 5 bases remaining between them. This CDR3 contains 13 residues. Germline V CDR1 and CDR2: MGHRA, YSYEKL.

This chain joins TRBV6-4 and TRBJ1-6; D not certain. Trimming shortened V by 2 bases and J by 11 bases, and 10 bases separated the two germline ends. This CDR3 is 13 amino acids long. Germline V gene data show CDR1 as MRHNA and CDR2 as SNTAGT. The CDR3 DNA is TGTGCCAGCAGTGACAAACTGTTTCCACCCCTCCACTTT. Its protein is CASSDKLFPPLHF.

This clone has just a few counts. V is TRBV27 and J is TRBJ1-1; the D is unclear. With 6 bases removed from V and 9 bases from J, the gap between germline ends came to 17 bases. From germline, CDR1 is MNHEY and CDR2 SMNVEV (reference sequence). This CDR3 spans 13 amino acids. The CDR3 DNA reads TGTGCCAGCAGCCCAGGAGGGTCCCTTCAAGCTTTCTTT. Translated, it gives CASSPGGSLQAFF.

CDR3 sequence reads: CASSTPTSGGALGQETQYF. CDR3 nucleotides: TGTGCCAGCAGTACTCCGACTAGCGGGGGGGCCCTAGGCCAAGAGACCCAGTACTTC. J is TRBJ2-5 and V is TRBV2; TRBD2 agrees at 14 bases. V gave up 5 bases and J gave up 1 base; unmatched junction bases: 12. The CDR3 contains 19 residues. The germline CDR1 and CDR2 sequences are SNHLY and FYNNEI.

The chain has TRBV5-1 and TRBJ2-5; D perhaps matches TRBD2 (6 bases). This CDR3 has 15 residues. Trimming left V 0 bases short and J 2 bases short, with 11 bases between. CDR1 SGHRS and CDR2 YFSETQ come from the germline V gene. CDR3 DNA: TGCGCCAGCAGCTTGGCCCCGGGGGATCAAGAGACCCAGTACTTC. Protein product: CASSLAPGDQETQYF.

Here the CDR3 reads CASGFLAGERDTEAFF. DNA of the CDR3: TGTGCTAGTGGTTTCCTGGCAGGGGAGCGAGACACTGAAGCTTTCTTT. This chain links TRBV12-5 with TRBJ1-1; D perhaps matches TRBD1 (6 bases). V lost 3 bases to trimming and J lost 3 bases, with 17 bases between them. CDR1 and CDR2 (germline): LGHNT, FRNRAP. This CDR3 has 16 residues.

In this sample, this clone turned up many times. The genes are TRBV5-1 and TRBJ1-1; TRBD1 is a possible D gene (6 bases). CDR3 length equals 14 residues. Trimming pared 0 bases from V and 11 bases from J, leaving 17 bases between. In germline, CDR1 is SGHRS, CDR2 YFSETQ. The DNA for the CDR3 is TGCGCCAGCAGCTTGGGAGGGACACTCGCTTCCGCTTTCTTT. Residues: CASSLGGTLASAFF.

The chain joins TRBV24-1 to TRBJ2-5, with D maybe TRBD1 (6 bases). The CDR3 sequence is 15 residues long. The germline V gene has CDR1 KGHDR and CDR2 SFDVKD. The V and J ends lost 4 bases and 9 bases respectively, with 20 bases between them. The CDR3 loop reads CATSEWTVQTLAQYF. The CDR3 nucleotides are TGTGCCACCAGTGAATGGACAGTCCAGACGTTGGCCCAGTACTTC.

The chain employs TRBV7-6 and TRBJ1-6, with D possibly TRBD1 on 6 matching bases. The germline V gene encodes CDR1 SGHVS and CDR2 FNYEAQ. The CDR3 covers 13 residues. V was clipped by 8 bases and J by 8 bases, with 13 bases between them. CDR3 protein: CASQNREHSPLHF. CDR3 bases: TGTGCCAGCCAGAACAGGGAACATTCACCCCTCCACTTT.

V and J are TRBV7-8 and TRBJ2-3; TRBD2 aligns across 14 bases. This CDR3 is built from 16 residues. V lost 5 bases to trimming and J lost 5 bases; unmatched junction nucleotides: 6. Per germline, CDR1 SGHVS and CDR2 FQNEAQ. CDR3: CASSSGLAGGLDTQYF. The CDR3 bases are TGTGCCAGCAGCAGCGGACTAGCGGGGGGTTTAGATACGCAGTATTTT.

J is TRBJ1-1 and V is TRBV2; no definite D call. CDR1 and CDR2 (germline): SNHLY, FYNNEI. Trimming shortened V by 7 bases and J by 2 bases, and 5 bases separated the two germline ends. This CDR3 contains 11 residues. Written as DNA, the CDR3 is TGTGCCAGCAAACAAAACACTGAAGCTTTCTTT. This codes for CASKQNTEAFF.

The genes are TRBV10-3 and TRBJ1-4, with TRBD1 matching over 9 bases. The V and J ends lost 10 bases and 4 bases, in that order; junction bases with no gene match: 10. The CDR3 covers 15 residues. Germline lookup yields CDR1 ENHRY and CDR2 SYGVKD. CDR3 sequence reads: CATLADRGNNEKLFF. CDR3 in DNA: TGTGCCACCCTAGCGGACAGGGGAAATAATGAAAAACTGTTTTTT.

V usage is TRBV4-3 and J usage is TRBJ1-3, with D unresolved. This CDR3 region has 16 residues. Germline assignment: CDR1 LGHNA and CDR2 YSLEER. V lost 1 base, J lost 0 bases, and 10 bases lay in between. The CDR3 protein is CASSQVRISSGNTIYF. In DNA form, the CDR3 reads TGCGCCAGCAGCCAAGTGAGGATTAGCTCTGGAAACACCATATATTTT.

This sequence joins TRBV3-1 (or the pseudogene TRBV3-2) and TRBJ1-1; 8 positions match TRBD1. Germline assignment: CDR1 LGHDT and CDR2 YNNKEL (reference sequence). Trimming removed 2 bases from V and 3 bases from J; junction bases left unmatched: 5. The CDR3 has 15 amino acids. The CDR3 nucleotides are TGTGCCAGCAGCCAACAAGTCAGGGGGCACACTGAAGCTTTCTTT. Its translation is CASSQQVRGHTEAFF.